This is a list of T cell receptor beta chains from one sample in a study of blood T cells in healthy people across ages. MiXCR, run by TCRdb on the 5' RACE reads, gives a single entry per CDR3 protein. The sample records about 640,000 distinct CDR3 sequences, about 30% being singletons. The sequencing sample was made of blood. These receptors came from an elderly woman in good health. CDR3s leave out the opening cysteine and the closing phenylalanine or tryptophan. The size of a clone is reported for some rows only, either as once, few or many, or as a class for expanded clones.

CDR3aa,j_gene,abundance,v_gene
GASSPSGMQETQY,TRBJ2-5,NA,TRBV20-1
AWGARGYTGELF,TRBJ2-2,once,TRBV30
ASSFEADYNEQF,TRBJ2-1,once,TRBV7-2
ASSYPQDRNYQPQH,TRBJ1-5,NA,TRBV6-6
ASSPWTGSGVETQY,TRBJ2-5,many,TRBV27
SARAGRPSDINEQF,TRBJ2-1,many,TRBV20-1
SARKGLRDEQF,TRBJ2-1,many,TRBV20-1
ASSLERGARTGTQY,TRBJ2-3,NA,TRBV7-2
ASSYGDSSPLH,TRBJ1-6,few,TRBV6-6
ASSLRQEAF,TRBJ1-1,few,TRBV18
ASSLHHGQGRSSYNSPLH,TRBJ1-6,NA,TRBV21-1
ASSLSPDRVTYEQY,TRBJ2-7,many,TRBV4-1
AWSRLAAGEQY,TRBJ2-7,many,TRBV30
ASSFRSVNEQY,TRBJ2-7,many,TRBV5-1
ASRSSNTGELF,TRBJ2-2,few,TRBV5-1
ASSEGQLNTGELF,TRBJ2-2,NA,TRBV2